This TCR beta chain was sequenced in a study of graft-versus-host responses after intestinal transplantation. Study details: Each of the recipients got a multivisceral, liver-intestinal, or isolated intestinal transplant.

Clones were read by immunoSEQ multiplex PCR, and TCRdb kept only the in-frame ones, dropping some. In the table there are more than 9,500 clones, 70% to 85% of which are singletons. Study results and caveats: The marrow of recipients harbored GvH clones, and ileum or blood showed some of them first. Declines in HvG clones occurring early post-transplant were associated with peak circulating GvH clone levels.

As concerns this clone: Its antigen is undetermined.

Intraepithelial and lamina propria lymphocytes were freed from processed graft tissue. The specimen was ileum tissue, collected roughly 4.5 months after intestinal transplantation. This receptor was taken from a human patient who received an intestinal transplant, so some T cells may come from the graft donor.

Here the CDR3 DNA reads TGTGCCAGCAGCTTATCCCGGACAGCTACGGAGCAGTACTTC. It encodes CASSLSRTATEQYF. V and J are TRBV7-8 and TRBJ2-7, with D perhaps matching TRBD1 (6 bases). The CDR3 consists of 14 residues. Germline V lookup: CDR1 SGHVS, CDR2 FQNEAQ. Trimming cost V 2 bases and J 7 bases, with 15 bases left between them.